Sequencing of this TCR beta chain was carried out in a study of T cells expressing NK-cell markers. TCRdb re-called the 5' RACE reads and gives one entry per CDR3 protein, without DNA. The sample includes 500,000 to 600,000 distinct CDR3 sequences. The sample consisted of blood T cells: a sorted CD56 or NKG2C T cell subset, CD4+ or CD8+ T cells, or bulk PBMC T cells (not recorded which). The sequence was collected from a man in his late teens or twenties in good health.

CDR3: CASSLGTGPEQFF. The V call is TRBV7-2, the J call TRBJ2-1; the D call from TCRdb, TRBD1, cannot be confirmed without DNA. This CDR3 comprises 13 residues. Germline V gene sequence: CDR1 SGHTA, CDR2 FQGNSA.